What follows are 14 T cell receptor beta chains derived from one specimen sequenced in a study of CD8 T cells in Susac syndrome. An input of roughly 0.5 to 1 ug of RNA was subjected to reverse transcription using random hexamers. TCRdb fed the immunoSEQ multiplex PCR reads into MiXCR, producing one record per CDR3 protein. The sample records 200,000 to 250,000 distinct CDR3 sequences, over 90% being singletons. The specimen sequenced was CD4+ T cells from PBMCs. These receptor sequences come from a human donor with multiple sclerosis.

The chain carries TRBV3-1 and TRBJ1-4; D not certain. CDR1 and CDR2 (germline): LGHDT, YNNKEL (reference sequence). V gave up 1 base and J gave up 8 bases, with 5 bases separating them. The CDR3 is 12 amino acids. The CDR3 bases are TGTGCCAGCAGCCAAGCCGAGGAAAAACTGTTTTTT. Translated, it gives CASSQAEEKLFF.

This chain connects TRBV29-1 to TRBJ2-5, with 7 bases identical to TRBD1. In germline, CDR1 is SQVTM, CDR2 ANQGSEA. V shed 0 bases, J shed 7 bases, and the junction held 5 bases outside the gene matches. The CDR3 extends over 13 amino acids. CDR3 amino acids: CSVEDRQGTTQYF. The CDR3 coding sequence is TGCAGCGTTGAAGATCGACAGGGAACGACCCAGTACTTC.

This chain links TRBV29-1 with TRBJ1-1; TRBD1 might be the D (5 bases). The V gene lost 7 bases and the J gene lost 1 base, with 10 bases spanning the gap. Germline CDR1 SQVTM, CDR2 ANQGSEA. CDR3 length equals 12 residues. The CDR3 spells CSAYTGNTEAFF. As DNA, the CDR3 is TGCAGCGCCTATACAGGGAACACTGAAGCTTTCTTT.

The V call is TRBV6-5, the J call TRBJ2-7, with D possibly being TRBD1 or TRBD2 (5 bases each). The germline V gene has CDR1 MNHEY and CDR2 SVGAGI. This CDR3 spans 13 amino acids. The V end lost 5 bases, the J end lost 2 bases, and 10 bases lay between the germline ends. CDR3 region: CASSRDGTYEQYF. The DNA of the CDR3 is TGTGCCAGCAGTAGGGACGGGACCTACGAGCAGTACTTC.

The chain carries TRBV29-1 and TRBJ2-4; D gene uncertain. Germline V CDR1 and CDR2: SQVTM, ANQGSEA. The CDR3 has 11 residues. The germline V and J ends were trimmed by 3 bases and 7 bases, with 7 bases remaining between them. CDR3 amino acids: CSVETVNIQYF. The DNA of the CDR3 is TGCAGCGTTGAGACGGTGAACATTCAGTACTTC.

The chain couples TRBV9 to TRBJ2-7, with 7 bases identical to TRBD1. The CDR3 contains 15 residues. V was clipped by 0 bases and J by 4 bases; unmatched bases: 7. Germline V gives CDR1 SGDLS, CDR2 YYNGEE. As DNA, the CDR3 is TGTGCCAGCAGCGTAGGAGGGACAGCGAATTACGAGCAGTACTTC. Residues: CASSVGGTANYEQYF.

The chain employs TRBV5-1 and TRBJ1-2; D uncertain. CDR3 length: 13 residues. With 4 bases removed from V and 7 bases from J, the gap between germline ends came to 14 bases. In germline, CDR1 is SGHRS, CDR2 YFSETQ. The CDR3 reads CASSPSGSFGYTF. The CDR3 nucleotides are TGCGCCAGCAGCCCCTCGGGGTCCTTTGGCTACACCTTC.

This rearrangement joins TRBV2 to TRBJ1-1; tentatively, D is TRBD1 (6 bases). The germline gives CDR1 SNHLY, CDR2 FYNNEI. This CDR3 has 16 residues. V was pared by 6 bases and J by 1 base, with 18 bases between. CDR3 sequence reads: CASRHRQDGRNTEAFF. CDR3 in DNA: TGTGCCAGCAGGCATAGACAGGACGGGAGGAACACTGAAGCTTTCTTT.

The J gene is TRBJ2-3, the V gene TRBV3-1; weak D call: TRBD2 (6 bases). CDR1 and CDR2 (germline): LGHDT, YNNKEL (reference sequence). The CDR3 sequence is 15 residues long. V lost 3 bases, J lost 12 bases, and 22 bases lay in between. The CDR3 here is CASSQQFRDSPSQYF. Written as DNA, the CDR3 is TGTGCCAGCAGCCAGCAATTTAGGGACTCCCCTTCACAGTATTTT.

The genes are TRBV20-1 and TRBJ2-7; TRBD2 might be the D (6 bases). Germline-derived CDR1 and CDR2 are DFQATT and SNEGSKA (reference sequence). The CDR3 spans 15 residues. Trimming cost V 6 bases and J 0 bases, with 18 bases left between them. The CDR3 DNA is TGCAGTGCGACCGCGATGGGACTCCCCTCCTACGAGCAGTACTTC. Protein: CSATAMGLPSYEQYF.

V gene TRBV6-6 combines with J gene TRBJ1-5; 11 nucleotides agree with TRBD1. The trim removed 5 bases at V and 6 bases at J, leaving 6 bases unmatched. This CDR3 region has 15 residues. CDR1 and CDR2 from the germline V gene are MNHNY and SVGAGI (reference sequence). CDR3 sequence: CASSDGQGAIQPQHF. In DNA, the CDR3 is TGTGCCAGCAGTGACGGACAGGGGGCAATTCAGCCCCAGCATTTT.

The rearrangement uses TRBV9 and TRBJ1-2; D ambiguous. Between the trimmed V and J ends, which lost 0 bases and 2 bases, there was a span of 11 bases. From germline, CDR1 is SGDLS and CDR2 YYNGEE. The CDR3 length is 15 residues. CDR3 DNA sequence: TGTGCCAGCAGCGTAGGACCCACTAAAAACTATGGCTACACCTTC. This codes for CASSVGPTKNYGYTF.

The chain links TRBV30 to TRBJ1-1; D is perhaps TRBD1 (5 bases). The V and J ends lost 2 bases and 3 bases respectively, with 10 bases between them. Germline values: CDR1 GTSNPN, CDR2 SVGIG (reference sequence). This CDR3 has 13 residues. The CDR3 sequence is CAWSLREDTEAFF. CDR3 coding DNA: TGTGCCTGGAGTCTCAGGGAGGACACTGAAGCTTTCTTT.

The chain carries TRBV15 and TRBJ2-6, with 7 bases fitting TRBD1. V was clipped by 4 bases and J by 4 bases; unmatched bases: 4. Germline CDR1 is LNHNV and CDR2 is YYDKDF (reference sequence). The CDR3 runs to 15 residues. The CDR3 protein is CATSTRGSGANVLTF. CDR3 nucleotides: TGTGCCACCAGCACCAGGGGGTCCGGGGCCAACGTCCTGACTTTC.